This TCR beta chain derives from a study of CD8 T cells in Susac syndrome. After extraction with the RNeasy kit, roughly 0.45 to 1 ug of the RNA was reverse transcribed using random hexamers. From the immunoSEQ multiplex PCR reads, TCRdb called clonotypes with MiXCR, one entry per CDR3 protein. The top ten clones hold approximately 0.22% of a sample with 100,000 to 150,000 distinct CDR3 sequences, around 94% of them seen once. The germline gives CDR1 SGDLS, CDR2 YYNGEE. This CDR3 has 15 amino acids. The ends lost 4 bases at V and 7 bases at J; junction bases unmatched: 10. The TCR comes from a human donor with Susac syndrome. Sequencing used CD8+ T cells from PBMCs. The rearrangement links TRBV9 to TRBJ2-1, with 8 bases aligning to TRBD1. The CDR3 loop reads CASSPRGRGLNEQFF. In DNA form, the CDR3 reads TGTGCCAGCAGCCCCCGGGGCAGGGGGCTGAATGAGCAGTTCTTC.